This TCR beta chain was identified in a study of blood T cell repertoires in COVID-19. Turning to the study itself: PBMCs, B-cell-depleted T cells, or T cells were the source of the cDNA or gDNA that made up the material.

CDR3 size: 16 residues. Germline-derived CDR1 and CDR2 are SEHNR and FQNEAQ (reference sequence). Trimming left V 1 base short and J 0 bases short, with 10 bases between. The data were produced by immunoSEQ multiplex PCR, yet TCRdb's version contains in-frame clones alone and is incomplete. The profile shows over 55,000 clones, roughly 87% of them singletons. V usage is TRBV7-9 and J usage is TRBJ1-5; D not resolved. The sequenced sample consisted of peripheral blood. The clonotype was recovered from a woman of 80 years or more with acute or convalescent COVID-19. The CDR3 loop is CASSLGGAYSNQPQHF. Written as DNA, the CDR3 is TGTGCCAGCAGCTTAGGGGGAGCGTATAGCAATCAGCCCCAGCATTTT.